Listed below are T cell receptor beta chains from one sample, sequenced in a study of blood T cell repertoires in COVID-19. Sequencing was performed with immunoSEQ multiplex PCR; in TCRdb, only in-frame clones are kept and a portion is missing. The sample lists under 130,000 clones; approximately 82% were seen once. The sequenced sample was peripheral blood. Receptor source: a woman of 80 years or more with acute or convalescent COVID-19. Both conserved end residues are part of each CDR3. Fields, in order: J gene, D gene, V gene, CDR3 protein, CDR3 DNA. The D gene is left open where the match is weak.

TRBJ1-5 . TRBV6-5 CASRSTSINQPQHF TGTGCCAGCAGATCGACATCAATTAATCAGCCCCAGCATTTT
TRBJ2-5 TRBD2 TRBV30 CAWSARGRARETQYF TGTGCCTGGAGTGCTCGCGGGAGGGCCCGAGAGACCCAGTACTTC
TRBJ1-4 TRBD1 TRBV2 CASSQTGGEVKLFF TGTGCCAGCAGTCAGACAGGGGGCGAGGTAAAACTGTTTTTT
TRBJ2-7 . TRBV2 CASSLASYEQYF TGTGCCAGCAGCCTAGCGTCCTACGAGCAGTACTTC
TRBJ1-2 TRBD1 TRBV9 CASSGGGPTGGLWGYTF TGTGCCAGCAGCGGCGGGGGCCCCACAGGGGGCCTGTGGGGCTACACCTTC
TRBJ1-3 . TRBV15 CATSRDPGWGNTIYF TGTGCCACCAGCAGAGATCCAGGGTGGGGAAACACCATATATTTT
TRBJ2-1 TRBD2 TRBV27 CASSFQLAGDNEQFF TGTGCCAGCAGTTTCCAACTAGCGGGGGACAATGAGCAGTTCTTC
TRBJ1-1 . TRBV30 CAWTLTGIMNTEAFF TGTGCCTGGACTCTTACCGGGATTATGAACACTGAAGCTTTCTTT
TRBJ2-1 . TRBV19 CASSEGQLENEQFF TGTGCCAGTAGTGAGGGACAACTGGAGAATGAGCAGTTCTTC
TRBJ2-3 . TRBV7-2 CASSLAFGTDTQYF TGTGCCAGCAGCTTAGCGTTCGGCACAGATACGCAGTATTTT